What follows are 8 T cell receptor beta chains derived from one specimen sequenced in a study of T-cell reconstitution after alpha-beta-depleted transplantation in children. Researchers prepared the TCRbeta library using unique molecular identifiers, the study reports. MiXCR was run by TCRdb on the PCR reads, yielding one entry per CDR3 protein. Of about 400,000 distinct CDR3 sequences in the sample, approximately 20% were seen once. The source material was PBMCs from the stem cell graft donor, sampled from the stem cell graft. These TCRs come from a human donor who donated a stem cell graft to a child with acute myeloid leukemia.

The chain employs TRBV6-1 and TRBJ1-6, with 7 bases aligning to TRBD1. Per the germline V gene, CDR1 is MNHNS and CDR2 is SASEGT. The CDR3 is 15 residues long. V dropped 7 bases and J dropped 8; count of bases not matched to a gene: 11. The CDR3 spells CASNNRGFKDSPLHF. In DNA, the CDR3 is TGTGCCAGCAACAACAGGGGTTTTAAGGATTCACCCCTCCACTTT.

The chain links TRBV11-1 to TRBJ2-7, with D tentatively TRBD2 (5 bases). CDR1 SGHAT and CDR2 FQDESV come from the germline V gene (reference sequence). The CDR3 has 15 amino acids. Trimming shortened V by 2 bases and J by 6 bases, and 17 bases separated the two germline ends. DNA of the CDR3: TGTGCCAGCAGCTTAAGATTCGGTAGTCGGGGCGAGCAGTACTTC. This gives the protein CASSLRFGSRGEQYF.

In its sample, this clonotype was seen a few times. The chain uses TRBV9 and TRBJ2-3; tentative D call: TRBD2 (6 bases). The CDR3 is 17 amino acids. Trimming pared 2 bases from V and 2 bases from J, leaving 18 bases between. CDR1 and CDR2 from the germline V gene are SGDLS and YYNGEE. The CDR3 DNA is TGTGCCAGCAGCGTCGCGTTGGGAGCGGGCCCCACAGATACGCAGTATTTT. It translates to CASSVALGAGPTDTQYF.

CDR3 nucleotide sequence: TGTGCCAGCAGCTTAGACCCGGACAGGGAAGGGGAGGAGGAGGATGAGCAGTTCTTC. Translation: CASSLDPDREGEEEDEQFF. The chain employs TRBV7-8 and TRBJ2-1; the match to TRBD1 covers 8 bases. V dropped 1 base and J dropped 8; count of bases not matched to a gene: 19. The germline V gene encodes CDR1 SGHVS and CDR2 FQNEAQ. There are 19 residues in the CDR3.

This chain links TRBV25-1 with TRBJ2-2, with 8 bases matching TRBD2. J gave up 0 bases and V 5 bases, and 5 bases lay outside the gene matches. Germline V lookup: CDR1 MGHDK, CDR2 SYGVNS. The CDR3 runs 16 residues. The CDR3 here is CASSKTSGANTGELFF. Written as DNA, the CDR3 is TGTGCCAGCAGTAAAACTAGCGGAGCGAACACCGGGGAGCTGTTTTTT. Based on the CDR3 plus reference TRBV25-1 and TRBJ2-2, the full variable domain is EADIYQTPRYLVIGTGKKITLECSQTMGHDKMYWYQQDPGMELHLIHYSYGVNSTEKGDLSSESTVSRIRTEHFPLTLESARPSHTSQYLCASSKTSGANTGELFFGEGSRLTVL.

The CDR3: CASSWAGSTDTQYF. Written as DNA, the CDR3 is TGTGCCAGTAGTTGGGCGGGAAGCACAGATACGCAGTATTTT. The J gene is TRBJ2-3, the V gene TRBV19, with TRBD2 as a possible D gene (6 bases). V was cut by 5 bases and J by 0 bases, with 9 bases left in between. Germline loops: CDR1 LNHDA, CDR2 SQIVND (reference sequence). The CDR3 length is 14 residues.

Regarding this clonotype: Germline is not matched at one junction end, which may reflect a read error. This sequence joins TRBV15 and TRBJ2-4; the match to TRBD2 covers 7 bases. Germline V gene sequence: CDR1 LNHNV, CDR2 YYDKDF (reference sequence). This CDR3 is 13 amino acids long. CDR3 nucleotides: TGTGCCACCAGCAAAAAGGCCGGGACTATGAGGAACTTC. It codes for CATSKKAGTMRNF.

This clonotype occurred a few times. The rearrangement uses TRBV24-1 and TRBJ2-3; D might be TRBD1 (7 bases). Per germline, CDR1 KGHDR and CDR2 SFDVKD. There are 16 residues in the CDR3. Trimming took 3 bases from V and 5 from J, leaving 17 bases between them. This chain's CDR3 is CATSDPQGGGKDTQYF. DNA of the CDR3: TGTGCCACCAGTGATCCCCAGGGGGGTGGAAAAGATACGCAGTATTTT.